This T cell receptor beta chain comes out of a study of sequential checkpoint blockade in melanoma. Across the whole study: Arm A got nivolumab then ipilimumab; arm B the reverse, 1:1. Maintenance nivolumab came after either treatment sequence. After nivolumab or ipilimumab alone, around 24 patients had week-13 rebiopsies.

V was trimmed by 5 bases and J by 4 bases, leaving 14 bases between them. Germline V CDR1 and CDR2: SGHNT, YENEEA. CDR3 size: 14 residues. Libraries were prepared by immunoSEQ multiplex PCR; TCRdb keeps only in-frame clonotypes and omits some of them. The sample lists 9,000 to 9,500 clones; 25% to 30% were seen once. Treatment defined: randomized to nivolumab then ipilimumab (arm A) or the reverse (arm B). Patients had received no earlier DNA-damaging chemotherapy. This clone was seen a few times. The source of this sequence is a human donor with melanoma. Sequenced here: tumor tissue (inferred from file names), sampled from a patient given nivolumab and ipilimumab in sequence. The gene calls are TRBV11-3 and TRBJ1-1; tentatively, D is TRBD1 (5 bases). The CDR3 nucleotides read TGTGCCAGCAGCGACCGGGCCCAGGGCACTGAAGCTTTCTTT. It translates to CASSDRAQGTEAFF.